This TCR beta chain was sequenced during a study of T cells in Graves' hyperthyroidism and ophthalmopathy. Study-wide results and limits: The majority of expanded thyroid clonotypes above 0.001 also appeared in blood. From stable hyperthyroidism, ophthalmopathy was set apart by a 13 V-J model.

In its sample, this clonotype was seen many times. As yet, its antigen is unknown. From RNA transcripts, TCR beta CDR3 regions were amplified. HTBI primers were the set used in a first-round RT-PCR of the TCR CDR3. One entry per CDR3 protein, called by TCRdb with MiXCR from the multiplex PCR reads. The table records hundreds of thousands of distinct CDR3 sequences, roughly 14% of them present only once. Germline CDR1 MNHEY, CDR2 SVGAGI. With V trimmed by 7 bases and J by 7 bases, 7 bases remained unmatched. The CDR3 loop spans 14 amino acids. The source is a woman in her 40s with Graves' ophthalmopathy. Source material: blood. The chain uses TRBV6-5 and TRBJ2-2, with 9 bases matching TRBD2. CDR3 sequence: CASIRAGGFGELFF. The DNA for the CDR3 is TGTGCCAGCATCCGAGCGGGAGGATTCGGGGAGCTGTTTTTT.